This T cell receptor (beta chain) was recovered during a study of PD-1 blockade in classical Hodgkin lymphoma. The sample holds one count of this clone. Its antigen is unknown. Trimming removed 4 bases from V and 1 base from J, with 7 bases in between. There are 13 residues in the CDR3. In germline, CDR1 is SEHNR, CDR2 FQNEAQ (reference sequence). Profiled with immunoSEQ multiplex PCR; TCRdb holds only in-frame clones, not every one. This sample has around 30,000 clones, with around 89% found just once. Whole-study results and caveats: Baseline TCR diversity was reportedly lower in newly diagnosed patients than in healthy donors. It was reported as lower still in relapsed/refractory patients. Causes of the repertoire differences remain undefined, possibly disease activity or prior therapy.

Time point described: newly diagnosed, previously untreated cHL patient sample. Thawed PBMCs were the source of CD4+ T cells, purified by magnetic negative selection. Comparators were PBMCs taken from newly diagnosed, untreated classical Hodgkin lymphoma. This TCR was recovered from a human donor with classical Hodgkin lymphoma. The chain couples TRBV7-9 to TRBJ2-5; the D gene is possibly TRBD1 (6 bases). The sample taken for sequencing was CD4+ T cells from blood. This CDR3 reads CASSWDIQETQYF. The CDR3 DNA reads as TGTGCCAGCAGCTGGGACATCCAAGAGACCCAGTACTTC.